One TCR beta chain is described in this entry. This sample stems from a study of blood T cell repertoires in COVID-19. The germline CDR1 and CDR2 sequences are LGHDT and YNNKEL (reference sequence). V was pared by 0 bases and J by 7 bases, with 15 bases between. This CDR3 is 15 amino acids long. The repertoire was sequenced with immunoSEQ multiplex PCR; TCRdb's copy has only in-frame clones and lacks some. The sample has roughly 70,000 clones, roughly 72% seen once. The receptor was isolated from a man aged 60-69 years with COVID-19, enrolled during active disease. The chain links TRBV3-1 (or the pseudogene TRBV3-2) to TRBJ1-2; D perhaps matches TRBD1 (5 bases). Sequenced material: peripheral blood. The CDR3: CASSQDRGGAGGYTF. The DNA of the CDR3 is TGTGCCAGCAGCCAAGATAGGGGAGGGGCCGGTGGCTACACCTTC.